This TCR beta chain was identified in a study of T cells after yellow fever vaccination. The study's findings and limits: Subsequent to the booster, the majority of primary-vaccination clones reappeared (roughly 96% CD4, 85% to 90% CD8). Faster peaking, at day 5 versus 15, marked a secondary response that was weaker.

Germline V CDR1 and CDR2: DFQATT, SNEGSKA (reference sequence). Deletions cut 0 bases from V and 3 bases from J, with 17 bases between. The CDR3 is 16 amino acids. Regarding this clonotype: Its antigen is as yet unknown.

The study made its TCR cDNA through 5'RACE template switching. That step introduced a universal primer site along with UMIs. TCRdb itself ran the 5' RACE reads through MiXCR, one entry per CDR3 protein. This table has some 300,000 distinct CDR3 sequences, 7.5% to 9.5% appearing once. This clonotype was obtained from a man between 18 and 35 years old who received the YFV17D yellow fever vaccine. The specimen comprised CD4+ T cells sorted from PBMCs, sampled 5 days after the yellow fever booster vaccination. The chain joins TRBV20-1 to TRBJ1-2; possible D gene TRBD1, 6 bases. CDR3 residues: CSARDPQRGGYYGYTF. CDR3 nucleotide sequence: TGCAGTGCTAGAGACCCGCAGAGAGGGGGATACTATGGCTACACCTTC.